This TCR beta chain was recorded in a study of CD8+ T cells in alopecia areata. Notes on the study in general: Affected lesional scalp, above all in alopecia totalis/universalis, was more clonal than normal scalp. Sequencing of scalp samples also captures resident alphabeta T cells of normal skin.

RNA extraction and reverse transcription yielded cDNA as sequencing template. Sequencing used immunoSEQ multiplex PCR; TCRdb keeps in-frame clones, though not all of them. The data contain 37,000 or so clones, roughly 53% of them singletons. On this clone: What it recognizes is unknown.

In five patients, CD4+ T cells were split by CD25+CD127- sorting. Collection of lesional scalp punch biopsies and peripheral blood was performed in alopecia areata patients. It was from PBMCs that CD4+ and CD8+ T cells were sorted. The CDR3 covers 15 residues. Germline CDR1 is MNHEY and CDR2 is SVGAGI. Trimming left V 7 bases short and J 5 bases short, with 17 bases between. The V call is TRBV6-5, the J call TRBJ1-4, with D tentatively TRBD1 (5 bases). The sample taken for sequencing was CD4+ Tregs sorted from blood. This TCR was recovered from a human donor with alopecia areata. In DNA form, the CDR3 reads TGTGCCAGCAATGTGGGGGGGGACCCCAATGAAAAACTGTTTTTT. This encodes CASNVGGDPNEKLFF.